A selection of T cell receptor beta chains follows, all from one sample in a study of Ad26.COV2.S vaccination and SARS-CoV-2 variants. Assay used: immunoSEQ multiplex PCR; TCRdb lists only in-frame clones, some missing. The sample lists fewer than 900,000 clones; about 89% were seen once. The sample in question was peripheral blood, obtained in a trial of Ad26.COV2.S vaccine versus placebo. The origin of the receptors is a person between 18 and 65 years old who received the Ad26.COV2.S COVID-19 vaccine or a placebo. The CDR3 runs from the conserved cysteine through the conserved F or W.

v_call	j_call	cdr3_aa
TRBV25-1	TRBJ2-7	CASSESAGAINPYEQYF
TRBV29-1	TRBJ2-5	CSVASRGVETQYF
TRBV5-1	TRBJ1-4	CASSLGPSTNEKLFF
TRBV9	TRBJ2-3	CASSVPTGTSGRADTQYF
TRBV30	TRBJ2-7	CAWSVRDRSSYEQYF
TRBV5-3	TRBJ1-5	CARSLAPAPGSNQPQHF
TRBV5-4	TRBJ1-4	CASSSRGELFF
TRBV5-1	TRBJ1-4	CASSPTGTGFEKLFF
TRBV10-3	TRBJ1-4	CAISQGRGREKLFF
TRBV12-2	TRBJ2-1	CASRLGELAGESYNEQFF
TRBV5-1	TRBJ2-3	CASSFLTLAPKSEYF